This TCR beta chain was sequenced in a study of cytomegalovirus exposure and HLA in healthy donors. Notes on the study in general: In vitro work confirmed that a few CMV-associated chains recognize CMV antigens. A later analysis linked a missense DCLRE1C variant to TCR beta V- and J-gene trimming. As a later analysis revealed, most CMV-associated TCR beta chains appeared HLA-restricted.

As to this clone: Its specificity is unknown.

V shed 8 bases and J 3 bases; nucleotides not matched to a gene: 18. CDR1 and CDR2 (germline): SNHLY, FYNNEI. The CDR3 runs to 17 residues. Researchers ran the PCR with 60 Vbeta and 13 Jbeta primers. Original handling: About 83 million unique TCR beta chains, roughly 11 million shared, were counted in a later analysis. The data were produced by immunoSEQ multiplex PCR, yet TCRdb's version contains in-frame clones alone and is incomplete. V and J calls and clone size follow that table, whereas D and trimming were derived from the DNA. The sample shows approximately 180,000 clones, roughly 81% of them seen only once.

Material for sequencing was PBMCs. The TCR comes from a girl aged 5 to 17 in good health and CMV-seropositive. The rearrangement links TRBV2 to TRBJ2-7; 8 bases map to TRBD2. The chain's CDR3 is CASQRTVIGGANYEQYF. CDR3 bases: TGTGCCAGCCAGAGGACAGTTATCGGGGGGGCCAACTACGAGCAGTACTTC. The full variable domain, its missing parts supplied by reference TRBV2 and TRBJ2-7, is EPEVTQTPSHQVTQMGQEVILRCVPISNHLYFYWYRQILGQKVEFLVSFYNNEISEKSEIFDDQFSVERPDGSNFTLKIRSTKLEDSAMYFCASQRTVIGGANYEQYFGPGTRLTVT.